Shown below are 20 T cell receptor beta chains from a single sample sequenced in a study of T cell responses to AZD1222 COVID-19 vaccine. Profiling relied on immunoSEQ multiplex PCR, and the TCRdb table lists in-frame clones only, not all of them. Among 75,000 to 100,000 clones listed, nearly 90% were seen once. The sample consisted of peripheral blood, taken on day 0 of AZD1222 vaccination. The receptors here all came from an adult in good health.

This chain connects TRBV11-3 to TRBJ2-6; no definite D call. V was clipped by 5 bases and J by 0 bases, with 14 bases between them. This CDR3 is 17 amino acids long. Looked up from germline, CDR1 is SGHNT and CDR2 is YENEEA. This chain's CDR3 is CASSPGRGSSGANVLTF. CDR3 in DNA: TGTGCCAGCAGCCCTGGACGAGGTAGCTCTGGGGCCAACGTCCTGACTTTC.

V and J are TRBV27 and TRBJ2-4, with unresolved D. Germline V gene lookup returns CDR1 MNHEY and CDR2 SMNVEV (reference sequence). The CDR3 totals 13 residues. Trimming left V 1 base short and J 1 base short, with 2 bases between. The CDR3 region is CASSLLAKNIQYF. The CDR3 nucleotides read TGTGCCAGCAGTTTATTGGCCAAAAACATTCAGTACTTC.

The V gene is TRBV24-1, the J gene TRBJ2-1; perhaps TRBD1 as D (5 bases). Trimming left V 0 bases short and J 12 bases short, with 14 bases between. Germline V lookup: CDR1 KGHDR, CDR2 SFDVKD. This CDR3 has 14 residues. The CDR3 region has the DNA TGTGCCACCAGTGATTTGCGGGCAGGGTGGGGGCAGTTCTTC. Its translation is CATSDLRAGWGQFF.

This chain links TRBV4-3 with TRBJ2-7; 7 positions agree with TRBD2. V lost 4 bases, J lost 3 bases, and 9 bases stayed unmatched. The CDR3 length is 15 residues. The germline V gene encodes CDR1 LGHNA and CDR2 YSLEER. In nucleotides, the CDR3 is TGCGCCAGCAGCCTTTTGACTAGCAGTAGCTACGAGCAGTACTTC. It specifies CASSLLTSSSYEQYF.

The chain joins TRBV5-6 to TRBJ1-1; D uncertain. V was shortened by 4 bases and J by 7 bases, with 14 bases between the two germline ends. The V gene's germline CDR1 is SGHDT and CDR2 YYEEEE. CDR3 length: 13 amino acids. CDR3 DNA: TGTGCCAGCAGCCCCTGGGGAACAGATGAAGCTTTCTTT. Its protein is CASSPWGTDEAFF. Using reference TRBV5-6 and TRBJ1-1 for the parts outside the CDR3, the full variable domain is DAGVTQSPTHLIKTRGQQVTLRCSPKSGHDTVSWYQQALGQGPQFIFQYYEEEERQRGNFPDRFSGHQFPNYSSELNVNALLLGDSALYLCASSPWGTDEAFFGQGTRLTVV.

The chain couples TRBV7-3 to TRBJ2-2, with D possibly being TRBD2 (6 bases). The CDR3 totals 16 residues. CDR1 is SGHTA and CDR2 is FQGTGA in the germline V gene. Between the trimmed V and J ends, which lost 3 bases and 2 bases, there was a span of 13 bases. CDR3 sequence reads: CASSFGGTLNTGELFF. DNA of the CDR3: TGTGCCAGCAGCTTTGGAGGGACTCTAAACACCGGGGAGCTGTTTTTT.

V usage is TRBV19 and J usage is TRBJ2-1; D call uncertain. Germline V gene lookup returns CDR1 LNHDA and CDR2 SQIVND (reference sequence). V was trimmed by 3 bases and J by 1 base, leaving 10 bases between them. This CDR3 region has 15 residues. In nucleotides, the CDR3 is TGTGCCAGTAGTATCGGGTACGGTTCCTACAATGAGCAGTTCTTC. Its translation is CASSIGYGSYNEQFF.

This chain joins TRBV28 and TRBJ1-6; D is unclear. The germline gives CDR1 MDHEN, CDR2 SYDVKM. V was pared by 7 bases and J by 7 bases, with 26 bases between. This CDR3 comprises 18 residues. DNA for the CDR3: TGTGCCAGCACCTCTCCCGGCGGGCTGAATTGGGAGAATTCACCCCTCCACTTT. Its protein is CASTSPGGLNWENSPLHF.

The chain couples TRBV6-2 or TRBV6-3 to TRBJ2-2; D remains ambiguous. Trimming shortened V by 0 bases and J by 1 base, and 6 bases separated the two germline ends. The CDR3 consists of 15 residues. CDR1 is MNHEY, CDR2 SVGEGT, per germline. The CDR3 coding sequence is TGTGCCAGCAGTTACTCGAAGGAGAACACCGGGGAGCTGTTTTTT. Encoded protein: CASSYSKENTGELFF.

The chain joins TRBV28 to TRBJ2-2; 16 positions match TRBD2. J was trimmed by 1 base and V by 6 bases; bases with no gene match: 11. This CDR3 has 20 residues. The germline V gene encodes CDR1 MDHEN and CDR2 SYDVKM. The CDR3 bases are TGTGCCAGCAGCCATATCCCGGGACTAGCGGGAGGGCAGAACACCGGGGAGCTGTTTTTT. It is translated as CASSHIPGLAGGQNTGELFF.

The chain combines TRBV2 with TRBJ1-1, with D possibly being TRBD1 (5 bases). The CDR3 is 13 residues long. The germline CDR1 and CDR2 sequences are SNHLY and FYNNEI. The V gene lost 5 bases and the J gene lost 1 base, with 8 bases spanning the gap. CDR3 amino acids: CASSFDRNTEAFF. The CDR3 DNA follows: TGTGCCAGCAGTTTTGACAGGAACACTGAAGCTTTCTTT.

The J gene is TRBJ2-7, the V gene TRBV3-1 (or the pseudogene TRBV3-2); TRBD1 might be the D (6 bases). Germline values: CDR1 LGHDT, CDR2 YNNKEL (reference sequence). The V end lost 4 bases, the J end lost 3 bases, and 13 bases lay between the germline ends. This CDR3 is 14 amino acids long. CDR3 DNA sequence: TGTGCCAGCAGCCGCACACAGGGAAGCTACGAGCAGTACTTC. This translates into CASSRTQGSYEQYF.

This sequence joins TRBV4-1 and TRBJ2-5; possibly TRBD2 for D (6 bases). The V and J ends lost 0 bases and 4 bases respectively, with 18 bases between them. Germline values: CDR1 MGHRA, CDR2 YSYEKL. The CDR3 is 17 amino acids. CDR3 DNA: TGCGCCAGCAGCCAAGATCTAAGGCTAGCGTTGGGAGAGACCCAGTACTTC. Translated: CASSQDLRLALGETQYF.

The genes are TRBV28 and TRBJ1-5; 7 bases map to TRBD1. The length of the CDR3 is 14 residues. CDR1 and CDR2 from the germline V gene are MDHEN and SYDVKM. Unmatched junction bases numbered 6, after V lost 5 bases and J lost 5 bases. CDR3 DNA: TGTGCCAGCAGTAGGGGACAGACTTATCAGCCCCAGCATTTT. Translating gives CASSRGQTYQPQHF.

The J gene is TRBJ1-5, the V gene TRBV7-8; 8 bases align to TRBD1. CDR1 SGHVS and CDR2 FQNEAQ come from the germline V gene. After removal of 5 bases from V and 2 bases from J, the junction contained 5 bases not matched to a gene. The length of the CDR3 is 15 residues. The CDR3 region is CASSRETGGNQPQHF. The CDR3 nucleotides read TGTGCCAGCAGCCGAGAGACAGGGGGCAATCAGCCCCAGCATTTT.

This clone came up once. The chain uses TRBV3-1 (or the pseudogene TRBV3-2) and TRBJ2-5; 9 nucleotides match TRBD2. The CDR3 extends over 16 amino acids. The germline V gene has CDR1 LGHDT and CDR2 YNNKEL (reference sequence). The J segment lost 5 bases and the V segment lost 1 base, leaving 8 bases of the junction unmatched. The CDR3 sequence is CASSQGSGRRYETQYF. Here the CDR3 DNA reads TGTGCCAGCAGCCAAGGAAGCGGGAGGAGATATGAGACCCAGTACTTC.

This chain joins TRBV5-1 and TRBJ2-5; D is ambiguous. This CDR3 spans 15 amino acids. Trimming removed 1 base at V and 2 bases at J, with 12 bases between. Germline V gene data show CDR1 as SGHRS and CDR2 as YFSETQ. The CDR3 DNA is TGCGCCAGCAGCTTGTTCCCGGAGACGCAAGAGACCCAGTACTTC. Its translation: CASSLFPETQETQYF.

CDR3 amino acids: CASSFRVGSEQYF. The CDR3 bases are TGTGCCAGCAGTTTCAGGGTTGGGTCCGAGCAGTACTTC. The rearrangement joins TRBV27 to TRBJ2-7; weak D call: TRBD1 (5 bases). Trimming cost V 3 bases and J 6 bases, with 12 bases left between them. The CDR3 has 13 residues. The germline V gene has CDR1 MNHEY and CDR2 SMNVEV (reference sequence).

The chain joins TRBV7-3 to TRBJ2-5, with a weak D call TRBD1 (6 bases). V lost 5 bases to trimming and J lost 6 bases, with 13 bases between them. Germline V gives CDR1 SGHTA, CDR2 FQGTGA. The length of the CDR3 is 13 residues. As DNA, the CDR3 is TGTGCCAGCAGCCCCGGGGACACCCAGACCCAGTACTTC. Translating it yields CASSPGDTQTQYF.

This chain links TRBV12-5 with TRBJ1-4; the D gene is possibly TRBD1 (6 bases). The CDR3 is made up of 14 amino acids. V shed 6 bases and J shed 7 bases, with 15 bases lying between them. CDR1 is LGHNT, CDR2 FRNRAP, per germline. CDR3 coding DNA: TGTGCTAGTGGCCGACAGGAGGTGGGTGAAAAACTGTTTTTT. This translates into CASGRQEVGEKLFF.